This record concerns one T cell receptor beta chain sequence. The record originates from a study of blood T cell repertoires in COVID-19. Per the authors' pipeline: The assay estimated nucleated cells by amplifying reference gene primers. This table comes from immunoSEQ multiplex PCR, and its TCRdb copy is limited to in-frame clones, with some not included. That table supplies the V and J calls and clone size; D and trimming were determined from the DNA. The profile shows 150,000 to 200,000 clones, roughly 90% of them singletons. Germline loops: CDR1 MNHEY, CDR2 SVGAGI. This CDR3 spans 13 amino acids. V lost 7 bases, J lost 6 bases, and 14 bases lay in between.

Sequenced input: PBMCs or T cells enriched from blood (not recorded which). This chain connects TRBV6-5 to TRBJ2-3, with D possibly TRBD1 on 6 matching bases. This TCR was sampled from a woman between 18 and 29 years old who had recovered from COVID-19. In nucleotides, the CDR3 is TGTGCCAGCATCAAGGGGGTTGGTGATACGCAGTATTTT. Its translation is CASIKGVGDTQYF.